This TCR beta chain was sequenced in a study of control samples from healthy donors and cancer patients. Generated by immunoSEQ multiplex PCR, the TCRdb table keeps only in-frame clones and is missing some. The table lists over 150,000 clones, approximately 90% of them singletons, with over 1.1% in the top ten. The CDR3 loop spans 13 amino acids. V was pared by 5 bases and J by 6 bases, with 14 bases between. Germline lookup yields CDR1 PRHDT and CDR2 FYEKMQ (reference sequence). The chain couples TRBV13 to TRBJ2-7; D possibly corresponds to TRBD1 (6 bases). The sequence was collected from a man aged 30 to 39 in good health. The sample consisted of blood. Here the CDR3 DNA reads TGTGCCAGCAGCCGGACCAGGGGATTCGAGCAGTACTTC. Its protein is CASSRTRGFEQYF.